What follows is one TCR beta chain and its context. The data originate from a study of shared clonotypes between healthy human individuals. The repertoire was sequenced with immunoSEQ multiplex PCR; TCRdb's copy has only in-frame clones and lacks some. The data hold 2 million to 3 million clones, with roughly nine tenths observed a single time. The specimen was naive CD4+ T cells sorted from blood. Documented subset: CD45RA+ positively selected. This receptor was taken from a man aged 18-30 years in good health.

The CDR3, as DNA: TGTGCCAGTAGAATTGGGACGGGGGATCAGCCCCAGCATTTT. Protein: CASRIGTGDQPQHF. The J gene is TRBJ1-5, the V gene TRBV19, with D perhaps TRBD1 (5 bases). CDR3 length: 14 residues. CDR1 and CDR2 from the germline V gene are LNHDA and SQIVND (reference sequence). The ends were cut back, 6 bases at V and 5 bases at J, with 14 bases in the middle.